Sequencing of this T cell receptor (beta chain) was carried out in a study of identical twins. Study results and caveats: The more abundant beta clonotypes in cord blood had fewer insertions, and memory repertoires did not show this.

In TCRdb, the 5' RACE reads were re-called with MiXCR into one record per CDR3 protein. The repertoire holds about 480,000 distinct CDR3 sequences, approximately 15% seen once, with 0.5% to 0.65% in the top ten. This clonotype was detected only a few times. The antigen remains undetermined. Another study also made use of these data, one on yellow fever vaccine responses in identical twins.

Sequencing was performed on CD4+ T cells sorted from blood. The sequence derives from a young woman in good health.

The CDR3 loop is CASSSQALGSYEQYF. CDR3 DNA sequence: TGTGCCAGCAGTTCACAGGCCCTCGGTTCCTACGAGCAGTACTTC. This chain links TRBV6-5 with TRBJ2-7, with D tentatively TRBD1 (5 bases). Between the trimmed V and J ends, which lost 4 bases and 1 base, there was a span of 14 bases. Germline CDR1 reads MNHEY; CDR2 reads SVGAGI. The CDR3 covers 15 residues.